This T cell receptor beta chain was retrieved from a study of CD8 T cells in ankylosing spondylitis. Study conclusions and caveats: Certain motif variants had earlier been reported in reactive arthritis synovial fluid and blood. Reportedly, matched ankylosing spondylitis synovial fluid was significantly enriched for disease-linked clones.

Germline loops: CDR1 LGHNA, CDR2 YNFKEQ. With 1 base clipped from V and 4 bases from J, the junction kept 10 bases outside the gene matches. The CDR3 runs to 16 residues. This clonotype was recorded many times. No antigen is known for it. Preparation of TCR beta libraries was done by quantitative 5'-RACE with molecular barcodes. TCRdb itself ran the 5' RACE reads through MiXCR, one entry per CDR3 protein. Among approximately 88,000 distinct CDR3 sequences listed, about 9% were seen once. This clonotype was obtained from a male donor with ankylosing spondylitis or in good health (not recorded which). The sequencing sample was made of blood, either unsorted or a sorted T cell fraction (not recorded which). This chain joins TRBV4-2 and TRBJ2-7; 7 bases align to TRBD2. The CDR3 loop is CASSQAVTGDYYEQYF. The CDR3 DNA reads as TGTGCCAGCAGCCAAGCGGTGACGGGGGACTATTACGAGCAGTACTTC.